Presented here are 18 T cell receptor beta chains from one specimen sequenced in a study of response to subunit inactivated influenza vaccine. MiXCR, run by TCRdb on the RT-PCR reads, gives a single entry per CDR3 protein. The profile shows roughly 500,000 distinct CDR3 sequences, under 25% of them singletons. The data also belong to a second study, concerning T cells expressing NK-cell markers. That study reports: Beta-chain TCR cDNA was generated via 5'RACE template switching with UMIs.

This material consisted of CD4+ T cells sorted from PBMCs, taken approximately 12 days after vaccination. Receptors were obtained from a man in his fifties who received an inactivated influenza vaccine.

V usage is TRBV10-3 and J usage is TRBJ1-1, with no clear D. The CDR3 runs 14 residues. V was pared by 6 bases and J by 1 base, with 12 bases between. In germline, CDR1 is ENHRY, CDR2 SYGVKD. The CDR3 nucleotides read TGTGCCATCAGGGCAACAAAGGAGAACACTGAAGCTTTCTTT. Translated, it gives CAIRATKENTEAFF.

This clonotype was seen a few times. This chain joins TRBV6-2 or TRBV6-3 and TRBJ2-7; 10 positions agree with TRBD2. The germline V gene encodes CDR1 MNHEY and CDR2 SVGEGT. CDR3 length: 15 residues. The junction had 10 bases not matched to a gene; V was cut back by 6 bases and J by 5 bases. The CDR3 sequence: CASSDPSGSSHEQYF. CDR3 coding DNA: TGTGCCAGCAGCGATCCTAGCGGGAGTTCCCACGAGCAGTACTTC.

The chain is built from TRBV14 and TRBJ2-1; 7 bases agree with TRBD2. Germline V lookup: CDR1 SGHDN, CDR2 FVKESK. This CDR3 region has 13 residues. J was trimmed by 9 bases and V by 4 bases; bases with no gene match: 6. The CDR3 reads CASSRLARGEQFF. The CDR3 DNA is TGTGCCAGCAGCCGACTAGCACGGGGTGAGCAGTTCTTC.

This clonotype was counted between two and nine times. The V gene is TRBV6-1, the J gene TRBJ1-5, with a weak D call TRBD1 (6 bases). CDR1 and CDR2 (germline): MNHNS, SASEGT. Trimming took 8 bases from V and 6 from J, leaving 20 bases between them. The CDR3 is made up of 15 amino acids. The CDR3: CASRSAQGVVQPQHF. CDR3 nucleotides: TGTGCCAGCCGATCGGCACAGGGAGTGGTTCAGCCCCAGCATTTT.

This clonotype has a handful of counts. The rearrangement links TRBV9 to TRBJ2-1; possibly TRBD1 or TRBD2 for D (5 bases each). There are 16 residues in the CDR3. The ends were cut back, 4 bases at V and 0 bases at J, with 14 bases in the middle. Germline V gene sequence: CDR1 SGDLS, CDR2 YYNGEE. The CDR3 region has the DNA TGTGCCAGCAGCCTTGGGGACGGTATCTCCTACAATGAGCAGTTCTTC. Translated, it gives CASSLGDGISYNEQFF. Full variable domain (outside the CDR3, taken from reference TRBV9 and TRBJ2-1): DSGVTQTPKHLITATGQRVTLRCSPRSGDLSVYWYQQSLDQGLQFLIQYYNGEERAKGNILERFSAQQFPDLHSELNLSSLELGDSALYFCASSLGDGISYNEQFFGPGTRLTVL.

This sequence joins TRBV6-2 or TRBV6-3 and TRBJ2-7; D not resolved. V lost 2 bases and J 3 bases, leaving 11 bases between the germline ends. The CDR3 is 14 residues long. Germline V gene lookup returns CDR1 MNHEY and CDR2 SVGEGT. The CDR3 coding sequence is TGTGCCAGCAGTTACCCCCAAGGGAACTACGAGCAGTACTTC. Amino acids: CASSYPQGNYEQYF.

This chain's CDR3 is CASSFDQGVLFYEQYF. For the CDR3, the DNA is TGTGCCAGCAGTTTCGACCAGGGGGTTCTTTTTTACGAGCAGTACTTC. The V call is TRBV12-3 or TRBV12-4, the J call TRBJ2-7, with 7 bases fitting TRBD1. The CDR3 loop spans 16 amino acids. J was trimmed by 4 bases and V by 3 bases; bases with no gene match: 12.

This rearrangement joins TRBV7-2 to TRBJ2-7; D might be TRBD1 or TRBD2, each matching 6 bases. Trimming pared 2 bases from V and 4 bases from J, leaving 12 bases between. This CDR3 is built from 14 residues. Per germline, CDR1 SGHTA and CDR2 FQGNSA. CDR3: CASSLQGGLYEQYF. In nucleotides, the CDR3 is TGTGCCAGCAGCTTACAAGGGGGGTTGTACGAGCAGTACTTC. The variable domain in full, with the rest retrieved from reference TRBV7-2 and TRBJ2-7, is GAGVSQSPSNKVTEKGKDVELRCDPISGHTALYWYRQSLGQGLEFLIYFQGNSAPDKSGLPSDRFSAERTGGSVSTLTIQRTQQEDSAVYLCASSLQGGLYEQYFGPGTRLTVT.

This clonotype was counted only a few times. The chain has TRBV6-2 or TRBV6-3 and TRBJ2-7, with D possibly TRBD1 on 6 matching bases. Germline V CDR1 and CDR2: MNHEY, SVGEGT. Trimming shortened V by 6 bases and J by 1 base, and 13 bases separated the two germline ends. The CDR3 consists of 14 residues. CDR3 nucleotide sequence: TGTGCCAGCAGGAAAGAACAGGGATCCTACGAGCAGTACTTC. This gives the protein CASRKEQGSYEQYF.

This clonotype has a handful of counts. The gene calls are TRBV7-8 and TRBJ2-5, with D maybe TRBD2 (5 bases). Per germline, CDR1 SGHVS and CDR2 FQNEAQ. The CDR3 runs to 14 residues. V lost 5 bases and J 7 bases, leaving 17 bases between the germline ends. The CDR3 DNA reads as TGTGCCAGCAGCGCCCGGCGTATCCGGGGGACCCAGTACTTC. Translated, it gives CASSARRIRGTQYF.

This clonotype has just a few counts. J is TRBJ2-3 and V is TRBV3-1; D may be TRBD2 (5 bases). The CDR3 is made up of 14 amino acids. V lost 1 base and J 3 bases, leaving 8 bases between the germline ends. Germline lookup yields CDR1 LGHDT and CDR2 YNNKEL (reference sequence). The CDR3 loop is CASSQAGITDTQYF. The CDR3 DNA reads as TGTGCCAGCAGCCAAGCGGGGATTACAGATACGCAGTATTTT.

This chain uses TRBV7-9 with TRBJ2-2; no reliable D call. V gave up 9 bases and J gave up 7 bases, with 6 bases separating them. CDR1 is SEHNR and CDR2 is FQNEAQ in the germline V gene (reference sequence). The CDR3 extends over 10 amino acids. The CDR3 DNA follows: TGTGCCAGTCTTGACGGGGAGCTGTTTTTT. It translates to CASLDGELFF.

As concerns this clonotype: An end of the junction does not agree with germline; a read error may underlie this. This chain uses TRBV28 with TRBJ1-5; 8 positions agree with TRBD1. The CDR3 totals 21 residues. CDR1 and CDR2 (germline): MDHEN, SYDVKM. The CDR3 DNA reads TGTGCCAGCAGTCCCCAGTGGACAGGGAGGCAAGGAAGAGGTGGTAATCATCCCCAGCATTTT. Amino acid sequence: CASSPQWTGRQGRGGNHPQHF.

The J gene is TRBJ2-3, the V gene TRBV10-3, with 8 bases identical to TRBD1. After removal of 5 bases from V and 2 bases from J, the junction contained 12 bases not matched to a gene. The germline V gene has CDR1 ENHRY and CDR2 SYGVKD. This CDR3 contains 17 residues. CDR3 protein: CAISPRQGLKTTDTQYF. DNA for the CDR3: TGTGCCATCAGTCCCAGACAGGGGCTTAAAACCACAGATACGCAGTATTTT.

There are many counts of this clonotype. The rearrangement joins TRBV12-3 or TRBV12-4 to TRBJ2-7; TRBD1 aligns across 7 bases. The CDR3 loop spans 13 amino acids. Trimming removed 5 bases from V and 2 bases from J; junction bases left unmatched: 3. CDR3 residues: CASSRDRPYEQYF. The CDR3 coding sequence is TGTGCCAGCAGTCGGGACAGACCCTACGAGCAGTACTTC.

The table lists this clonotype with a few counts. This chain connects TRBV7-2 to TRBJ2-2, with D unresolved. V was shortened by 0 bases and J by 5 bases, with 7 bases between the two germline ends. Germline V gives CDR1 SGHTA, CDR2 FQGNSA. The CDR3 spans 14 residues. CDR3 nucleotide sequence: TGTGCCAGCAGCTTAGCTTTAGTAACCGGGGAGCTGTTTTTT. This translates into CASSLALVTGELFF.

This chain joins TRBV5-1 and TRBJ2-2; perhaps TRBD2 as D (5 bases). CDR1 and CDR2 (germline): SGHRS, YFSETQ. Trimming shortened V by 0 bases and J by 6 bases, and 12 bases separated the two germline ends. The CDR3 is 15 residues long. CDR3 in DNA: TGCGCCAGCAGCTTGGATCCGGGGTTGGCCGGGGAGCTGTTTTTT. The encoded protein is CASSLDPGLAGELFF.

This clonotype was picked up one time. The J gene is TRBJ2-1, the V gene TRBV4-1; possible D gene TRBD2, 5 bases. Trimming shortened V by 3 bases and J by 8 bases, and 11 bases separated the two germline ends. This CDR3 spans 13 amino acids. The germline V gene encodes CDR1 MGHRA and CDR2 YSYEKL. DNA of the CDR3: TGCGCCAGCAGCCAGGCGGATAGCGATGAGCAGTTCTTC. It encodes CASSQADSDEQFF.